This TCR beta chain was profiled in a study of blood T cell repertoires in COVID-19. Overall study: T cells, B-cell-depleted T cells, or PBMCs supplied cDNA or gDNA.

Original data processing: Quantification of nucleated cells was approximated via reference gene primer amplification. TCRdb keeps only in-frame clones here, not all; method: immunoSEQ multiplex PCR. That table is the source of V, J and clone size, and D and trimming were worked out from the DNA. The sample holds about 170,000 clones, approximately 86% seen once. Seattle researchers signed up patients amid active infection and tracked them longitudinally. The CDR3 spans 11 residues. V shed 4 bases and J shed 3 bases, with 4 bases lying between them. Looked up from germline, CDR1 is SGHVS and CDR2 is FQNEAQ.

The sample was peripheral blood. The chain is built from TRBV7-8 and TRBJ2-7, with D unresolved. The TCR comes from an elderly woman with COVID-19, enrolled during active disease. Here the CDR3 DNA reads TGTGCCAGCAGCTCTTACTACGAGCAGTACTTC. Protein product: CASSSYYEQYF.